This TCR beta chain was identified during a study of T-cell reconstitution after alpha-beta-depleted transplantation in children. Study results and caveats: T-cell numbers and diversity, one year after transplant, stemmed largely from T cells that were newly produced. In patients about two months after transplant, alpha-beta T cells reportedly arose from several hundred expanded graft clones.

At least ten counts were recorded for this clonotype. The antigen is unknown. Unique molecular identifiers were incorporated when the TCRbeta library was constructed. In TCRdb, the PCR reads were re-called with MiXCR into one record per CDR3 protein. The table shows about 300,000 distinct CDR3 sequences, with over 9% occurring only once. Germline V gives CDR1 KGHDR, CDR2 SFDVKD. V was clipped by 1 base and J by 6 bases, with 10 bases between them. This CDR3 is 14 amino acids long. This TCR was sampled from a boy under two years old with acute myeloid leukemia, due to receive a stem cell transplant. This specimen consisted of PBMCs, obtained before TCRalphabeta/CD19-depleted stem cell transplant. The chain employs TRBV24-1 and TRBJ2-3; D might be TRBD1 (6 bases). As DNA, the CDR3 is TGTGCCACCAGTGATTTTGGGGACAAGGATACGCAGTATTTT. This encodes CATSDFGDKDTQYF.